These T cell receptor beta chains were read from a single sample in a study of T cell changes during pregnancy in multiple sclerosis. Produced via immunoSEQ multiplex PCR; TCRdb's table is partial and in-frame only. Counted here are over 80,000 clones, 90% occurring once; the ten biggest clones make up approximately 0.76%. The sequencing here drew on peripheral blood, taken in the second trimester of pregnancy. The origin of the receptors is a female donor in good health, enrolled as a control in a pregnancy study. The CDR3 runs from the conserved cysteine through the conserved F or W. The D gene is left open where the match is weak. Some rows have no size entry. The others give once, few or many, or a class for an expanded clone.

v_call: TRBV7-2
j_call: TRBJ2-1
clone_size: -
cdr3_length: 18
d_call: -
cdr3_nt: TGTGCCAGCAACACCTGGCGGCAGGAGCTCGGGATAGACAATGAGCAGTTCTTC
cdr3_aa: CASNTWRQELGIDNEQFF

v_call: TRBV5-6
j_call: TRBJ1-2
clone_size: -
cdr3_length: 14
d_call: -
cdr3_nt: TGTGCCAGCAGCTTAGGACAGTTCAACTATGGCTACACCTTC
cdr3_aa: CASSLGQFNYGYTF

v_call: TRBV4-3
j_call: TRBJ2-7
clone_size: -
cdr3_length: 15
d_call: TRBD2
cdr3_nt: TGCGCCAGCAGCCAAGAGCTAGCGGGAGTGGGGGAGCAGTACTTC
cdr3_aa: CASSQELAGVGEQYF

v_call: TRBV15
j_call: TRBJ2-7
clone_size: -
cdr3_length: 14
d_call: TRBD1
cdr3_nt: TGTGCCACCAGCACAGGACAGGGTGACTACGAGCAGTACTTC
cdr3_aa: CATSTGQGDYEQYF

v_call: TRBV5-4
j_call: TRBJ1-1
clone_size: -
cdr3_length: 15
d_call: -
cdr3_nt: TGTGCCAGCAGCTTGGAAGTGGGGGGATATACTGAAGCTTTCTTT
cdr3_aa: CASSLEVGGYTEAFF

v_call: TRBV27
j_call: TRBJ1-2
clone_size: -
cdr3_length: 15
d_call: TRBD1
cdr3_nt: TGTGCCAGCAGTTTCCTGGGACAGCTTAACTATGGCTACACCTTC
cdr3_aa: CASSFLGQLNYGYTF

v_call: TRBV6-1
j_call: TRBJ2-7
clone_size: -
cdr3_length: 16
d_call: TRBD1
cdr3_nt: TGTGCCAGCAGTGAAAGAAGGGGACAGGGGGCTGAAGAGCAGTACTTC
cdr3_aa: CASSERRGQGAEEQYF

v_call: TRBV30
j_call: TRBJ2-2
clone_size: once
cdr3_length: 15
d_call: TRBD2
cdr3_nt: TGTGCCTGGACCCTGGGACTAGGGAGATCCGGGGAGCTGTTTTTT
cdr3_aa: CAWTLGLGRSGELFF

v_call: TRBV7-2
j_call: TRBJ2-3
clone_size: -
cdr3_length: 16
d_call: TRBD1
cdr3_nt: TGTGCCAGCAGCCTAAGGACAGGGTGGGTGACAGATACGCAGTATTTT
cdr3_aa: CASSLRTGWVTDTQYF

v_call: TRBV27
j_call: TRBJ1-1
clone_size: -
cdr3_length: 17
d_call: -
cdr3_nt: TGTGCCAGCAGTTTTAGACCAAGGACAATTCAGAACACTGAAGCTTTCTTT
cdr3_aa: CASSFRPRTIQNTEAFF

v_call: TRBV20-1
j_call: TRBJ1-1
clone_size: -
cdr3_length: 10
d_call: -
cdr3_nt: TGCAGTGCGATGGCCAATGAAGCTTTCTTT
cdr3_aa: CSAMANEAFF

v_call: TRBV7-2
j_call: TRBJ2-1
clone_size: -
cdr3_length: 16
d_call: TRBD2
cdr3_nt: TGTGCCAGCAGCTTAACTAGCGGCCGTAGTCCCAATGAGCAGTTCTTC
cdr3_aa: CASSLTSGRSPNEQFF

v_call: TRBV28
j_call: TRBJ1-2
clone_size: -
cdr3_length: 13
d_call: -
cdr3_nt: TGTGCCAGCAGTTTTCAGGGGATGGGTGGCTACACCTTC
cdr3_aa: CASSFQGMGGYTF

v_call: TRBV2
j_call: TRBJ1-6
clone_size: once
cdr3_length: 15
d_call: TRBD1
cdr3_nt: TGTGCCAGCAGTCAAACCGGGACAGCAAATTCACCCCTCCACTTT
cdr3_aa: CASSQTGTANSPLHF

v_call: TRBV28
j_call: TRBJ1-1
clone_size: -
cdr3_length: 14
d_call: -
cdr3_nt: TGTGCCAGCAGTTTCCAAGGGGTGAACACTGAAGCTTTCTTT
cdr3_aa: CASSFQGVNTEAFF

v_call: TRBV4-3
j_call: TRBJ2-7
clone_size: -
cdr3_length: 16
d_call: TRBD2
cdr3_nt: TGCGCCAGCAGCCAAGATGCGAGCGGGAGGGCCTACGAGCAGTACTTC
cdr3_aa: CASSQDASGRAYEQYF

v_call: TRBV29-1
j_call: TRBJ1-2
clone_size: -
cdr3_length: 14
d_call: TRBD1
cdr3_nt: TGCAGCGTGGGGGGGACAGGGGGCAGTGATGGCTACACCTTC
cdr3_aa: CSVGGTGGSDGYTF

v_call: TRBV28
j_call: TRBJ2-5
clone_size: -
cdr3_length: 15
d_call: TRBD1
cdr3_nt: TGTGCCAGCAGTCCGACAGGGGGATATCAAGAGACCCAGTACTTC
cdr3_aa: CASSPTGGYQETQYF

v_call: TRBV11-2
j_call: TRBJ2-7
clone_size: -
cdr3_length: 13
d_call: -
cdr3_nt: TGTGCCAGCAGCTTAGTAACAGGCGGCGAGGGGGTCTTC
cdr3_aa: CASSLVTGGEGVF

v_call: TRBV6-5
j_call: TRBJ1-4
clone_size: -
cdr3_length: 15
d_call: TRBD1
cdr3_nt: TGTGCCAGCAGTTACTCGACAGGGGGTGGTGAAAAACTGTTTTTT
cdr3_aa: CASSYSTGGGEKLFF

v_call: TRBV5-1
j_call: TRBJ1-1
clone_size: -
cdr3_length: 15
d_call: -
cdr3_nt: TGCGCCAGCAGCCCCAGGACAGTCTTGAACACTGAAGCTTTCTTT
cdr3_aa: CASSPRTVLNTEAFF

v_call: TRBV9
j_call: TRBJ1-1
clone_size: -
cdr3_length: 15
d_call: -
cdr3_nt: TGTGCCAGCACCAAAGGGCTCAGGGCGAACACTGAAGCTTTCTTT
cdr3_aa: CASTKGLRANTEAFF

v_call: TRBV6-6
j_call: TRBJ1-2
clone_size: -
cdr3_length: 15
d_call: -
cdr3_nt: TGTGCCAGCAGTTACGACCCACAGGGAAACTATGGCTACACCTTC
cdr3_aa: CASSYDPQGNYGYTF

v_call: TRBV11-3
j_call: TRBJ1-3
clone_size: once
cdr3_length: 15
d_call: -
cdr3_nt: TGTGCCAGCAGCTATCAGGGTAACTCTGGAAACACCATATATTTT
cdr3_aa: CASSYQGNSGNTIYF

v_call: TRBV2
j_call: TRBJ1-2
clone_size: once
cdr3_length: 15
d_call: -
cdr3_nt: TGTGCCAGCAGTGCCGTAGCAGGGGAAAATGGGGGCTACACCTTC
cdr3_aa: CASSAVAGENGGYTF

v_call: TRBV6-5
j_call: TRBJ2-7
clone_size: -
cdr3_length: 13
d_call: -
cdr3_nt: TGTGCCAGCGGTAAGAGGAGCTCCTACGAGCAGTACTTC
cdr3_aa: CASGKRSSYEQYF

v_call: TRBV28
j_call: TRBJ1-1
clone_size: -
cdr3_length: 16
d_call: -
cdr3_nt: TGTGCCAGCAGTCTACATGCAGGGAGGATACACACTGAAGCTTTCTTT
cdr3_aa: CASSLHAGRIHTEAFF

v_call: TRBV4-2
j_call: TRBJ1-2
clone_size: -
cdr3_length: 14
d_call: -
cdr3_nt: TGTGCCAGCAGCCAAGACCGGGGGGCGGGAGGCTACACCTTC
cdr3_aa: CASSQDRGAGGYTF

v_call: TRBV6-5
j_call: TRBJ1-5
clone_size: -
cdr3_length: 13
d_call: -
cdr3_nt: TGTGCCAGCAGTCAACAGGAGAATCAGCCCCAGCATTTT
cdr3_aa: CASSQQENQPQHF

v_call: TRBV29-1
j_call: TRBJ2-1
clone_size: once
cdr3_length: 13
d_call: -
cdr3_nt: TGCAGCGTTGGCATACTATTATACAATGAGCAGTTCTTC
cdr3_aa: CSVGILLYNEQFF

v_call: TRBV20-1
j_call: TRBJ2-7
clone_size: -
cdr3_length: 11
d_call: -
cdr3_nt: TGCAGTGCGCCGGGGGCCTACGAGCAGTACTTC
cdr3_aa: CSAPGAYEQYF

v_call: TRBV11-2
j_call: TRBJ2-7
clone_size: -
cdr3_length: 15
d_call: -
cdr3_nt: TGTGCCAGCAGCTTAGCAGGGGGGCCATCCTACGAGCAGTACTTC
cdr3_aa: CASSLAGGPSYEQYF

v_call: TRBV27
j_call: TRBJ1-2
clone_size: -
cdr3_length: 14
d_call: TRBD1
cdr3_nt: TGTGCCAGCAGTTTAAGGGACAGGTCCTATGGCTACACCTTC
cdr3_aa: CASSLRDRSYGYTF

v_call: TRBV27
j_call: TRBJ2-5
clone_size: -
cdr3_length: 14
d_call: -
cdr3_nt: TGTGCCAGCAGACCTTCAGGGTTTGGCGAGACCCAGTACTTC
cdr3_aa: CASRPSGFGETQYF

v_call: TRBV5-1
j_call: TRBJ1-2
clone_size: -
cdr3_length: 13
d_call: TRBD1
cdr3_nt: TGCGCCAGCAGCTTCAGGGGGCAGGAAGGCTACACCTTC
cdr3_aa: CASSFRGQEGYTF

v_call: TRBV11-3
j_call: TRBJ2-1
clone_size: -
cdr3_length: 17
d_call: -
cdr3_nt: TGTGCCAGCAGCTTAGGGGTCGGCTACTCACTTCGGGAGGAGCAGTTCTTC
cdr3_aa: CASSLGVGYSLREEQFF

v_call: TRBV14
j_call: TRBJ2-2
clone_size: -
cdr3_length: 17
d_call: TRBD1
cdr3_nt: TGTGCCAGCAGCCAGCCGGGACAGGGGAGTTGGACCGGGGAGCTGTTTTTT
cdr3_aa: CASSQPGQGSWTGELFF

v_call: TRBV6-5
j_call: TRBJ2-7
clone_size: -
cdr3_length: 15
d_call: TRBD1
cdr3_nt: TGTGCCAGCAGTTGGGGACAGGGAGCCTTCTACGAGCAGTACTTC
cdr3_aa: CASSWGQGAFYEQYF

v_call: TRBV7-9
j_call: TRBJ2-2
clone_size: -
cdr3_length: 15
d_call: TRBD1
cdr3_nt: TGTGCCAGCAGCCTTACAGGGGGGAACACCGGGGAGCTGTTTTTT
cdr3_aa: CASSLTGGNTGELFF

v_call: TRBV19
j_call: TRBJ2-5
clone_size: -
cdr3_length: 14
d_call: -
cdr3_nt: TGTGCCAGTAGTATAGGGCCGGGTCAGGAGACCCAGTACTTC
cdr3_aa: CASSIGPGQETQYF

v_call: TRBV19
j_call: TRBJ1-2
clone_size: -
cdr3_length: 16
d_call: TRBD1
cdr3_nt: TGTGCCAGTAGTATAGACGGGACAGATCGGAGCTATGGCTACACCTTC
cdr3_aa: CASSIDGTDRSYGYTF

v_call: TRBV6-6
j_call: TRBJ2-1
clone_size: -
cdr3_length: 14
d_call: TRBD1
cdr3_nt: TGTGCCAGCAGTTACCGGGACAGCTACAATGAGCAGTTCTTC
cdr3_aa: CASSYRDSYNEQFF

v_call: TRBV5-8
j_call: TRBJ2-7
clone_size: -
cdr3_length: 15
d_call: TRBD2
cdr3_nt: TGTGCCAGCAGCTTGGGGGGCGGGACTATCGACGAGCAGTACTTC
cdr3_aa: CASSLGGGTIDEQYF

v_call: TRBV4-1
j_call: TRBJ1-2
clone_size: -
cdr3_length: 18
d_call: -
cdr3_nt: TGCGCCAGCAGCCAGCGTACCTTCCGGGGGGGGGACAACTATGGCTACACCTTC
cdr3_aa: CASSQRTFRGGDNYGYTF

v_call: TRBV6-1
j_call: TRBJ2-6
clone_size: -
cdr3_length: 13
d_call: -
cdr3_nt: TGTGCCAGCAAAGGAGACAGGTCGGTAGTCCTGACTTTC
cdr3_aa: CASKGDRSVVLTF

v_call: TRBV15
j_call: TRBJ1-1
clone_size: -
cdr3_length: 14
d_call: TRBD1
cdr3_nt: TGTGCCACCAGCAGAGAATCAGGACAGGGTAGGACTTTCTTT
cdr3_aa: CATSRESGQGRTFF

v_call: TRBV6-5
j_call: TRBJ2-1
clone_size: -
cdr3_length: 12
d_call: -
cdr3_nt: TGTGCCAGCAGCAATCCGGGACTCGAGCAGTTCTTC
cdr3_aa: CASSNPGLEQFF

v_call: TRBV2
j_call: TRBJ2-1
clone_size: -
cdr3_length: 14
d_call: TRBD2
cdr3_nt: TGTGCCAGCAGTCCGGGACTAGCTAAGTCGGAGCAGTTCTTC
cdr3_aa: CASSPGLAKSEQFF

v_call: TRBV2
j_call: TRBJ2-1
clone_size: -
cdr3_length: 15
d_call: TRBD1
cdr3_nt: TGTGCCAGCAGTCAATTACAGGGGTTCTACAATGAGCAGTTCTTC
cdr3_aa: CASSQLQGFYNEQFF